Below, 28 T cell receptor beta chains from the same sample are listed, as sequenced in a study of CD8 T cells in ankylosing spondylitis. Regarding the study as a whole: Seven to nine highly homologous variants made up a TCR beta motif that seemed to typify ankylosing spondylitis blood.

These TCRs' antigens remain unknown. TCRdb ran MiXCR on the 5' RACE reads and lists one entry per CDR3 protein. In the table there are about 130,000 distinct CDR3 sequences, 17% of which are singletons. The sample was blood, either unsorted or a sorted T cell fraction (not recorded which). These receptors all stem from a male donor with ankylosing spondylitis.

This clonotype was counted a few times. This chain links TRBV20-1 with TRBJ2-3; D unclear. V lost 0 bases to trimming and J lost 3 bases, with 10 bases between them. The CDR3 covers 14 residues. The germline CDR1 and CDR2 sequences are DFQATT and SNEGSKA (reference sequence). The CDR3 protein is CSARDHNGTDTQYF. The CDR3 bases are TGCAGTGCTAGAGATCACAATGGTACAGATACGCAGTATTTT.

This clonotype was observed a few times. The rearrangement links TRBV28 to TRBJ2-7; 7 bases line up with TRBD1. V trimming: 6 bases; J trimming: 2 bases; junction bases outside the gene matches: 4. Looked up from germline, CDR1 is MDHEN and CDR2 is SYDVKM. The CDR3 runs to 13 residues. The CDR3 region is CASSNRGTYEQYF. The CDR3 DNA follows: TGTGCCAGCAGCAACAGGGGTACCTACGAGCAGTACTTC.

The chain joins TRBV27 to TRBJ2-1, with no clear D. The length of the CDR3 is 11 residues. V was pared by 8 bases and J by 7 bases, with 9 bases between. CDR1 is MNHEY and CDR2 is SMNVEV in the germline V gene (reference sequence). The CDR3, as DNA: TGTGCCAGCGCTTTGGGGAATGAGCAGTTCTTC. It codes for CASALGNEQFF.

CDR3 DNA: TGTGCCAGCGGGCCCCGGAGGGGCACAGATACGCAGTATTTT. Residues: CASGPRRGTDTQYF. The V gene is TRBV7-6, the J gene TRBJ2-3, with D possibly TRBD2 on 6 matching bases. Germline V gene sequence: CDR1 SGHVS, CDR2 FNYEAQ. There are 14 residues in the CDR3. V was pared by 8 bases and J by 1 base, with 13 bases between. Full variable domain (missing parts from reference TRBV7-6 and TRBJ2-3): GAGVSQSPRYKVTKRGQDVALRCDPISGHVSLYWYRQALGQGPEFLTYFNYEAQQDKSGLPNDRFSAERPEGSISTLTIQRTEQRDSAMYRCASGPRRGTDTQYFGPGTRLTVL.

This clonotype was recorded many times. This rearrangement joins TRBV27 to TRBJ1-1; D is undetermined. CDR3 length equals 15 residues. V lost 2 bases to trimming and J lost 6 bases, with 16 bases between them. Germline CDR1 MNHEY, CDR2 SMNVEV (reference sequence). This chain's CDR3 is CASSLPPGGKAEAFF. The CDR3 DNA reads TGTGCCAGCAGTTTACCGCCAGGCGGGAAGGCTGAAGCTTTCTTT.

The rearrangement uses TRBV24-1 and TRBJ2-1; D not resolved. The CDR3 runs to 12 residues. CDR1 and CDR2 (germline): KGHDR, SFDVKD. The germline V and J ends were trimmed by 5 bases and 10 bases, with 11 bases remaining between them. The CDR3 reads CATSVWHEEQFF. DNA for the CDR3: TGTGCCACCAGTGTTTGGCACGAGGAGCAGTTCTTC.

Regarding this clonotype: Compared with germline, one end of the junction differs, possibly owing to a read error. The chain employs TRBV27 and TRBJ2-5, with 7 bases fitting TRBD2. This CDR3 is 13 amino acids long. Germline V gene lookup returns CDR1 MNHEY and CDR2 SMNVEV (reference sequence). CDR3 DNA: TGTGCCAGCAGTTTTGGGAGGGGAGAGACCCAGTCCTTC. Its translation is CASSFGRGETQSF.

The chain has TRBV4-1 and TRBJ2-3; 8 nucleotides agree with TRBD2. Germline V gene sequence: CDR1 MGHRA, CDR2 YSYEKL. The trim removed 0 bases at V and 9 bases at J, leaving 11 bases unmatched. This CDR3 contains 16 residues. CDR3 protein: CASSQDEVAGYRTQYF. CDR3 nucleotides: TGCGCCAGCAGCCAAGATGAGGTAGCGGGGTACAGGACGCAGTATTTT.

The J gene is TRBJ2-7, the V gene TRBV7-9, with D maybe TRBD1 (6 bases). In germline, CDR1 is SEHNR, CDR2 FQNEAQ (reference sequence). Trimming stripped 5 bases from V and 2 bases from J, with 16 bases between. CDR3 length: 15 amino acids. The CDR3 region is CASSPQGYETYEQYF. In DNA, the CDR3 is TGTGCCAGCAGCCCACAGGGTTATGAAACCTACGAGCAGTACTTC.

In this sample, this clonotype turned up a few times. The chain is built from TRBV28 and TRBJ2-1; D remains unclear. The V end lost 2 bases, the J end lost 8 bases, and 1 base lay between the germline ends. The CDR3 spans 10 residues. CDR1 and CDR2 (germline): MDHEN, SYDVKM. The CDR3 loop reads CASSLDEQFF. The CDR3 region has the DNA TGTGCCAGCAGTTTAGATGAGCAGTTCTTC.

The CDR3 is CASRAGTSGYQETQYF. The CDR3 bases are TGTGCCAGCAGGGCCGGGACTAGCGGATACCAAGAGACCCAGTACTTC. V usage is TRBV27 and J usage is TRBJ2-5, with TRBD2 identical over 11 bases. The CDR3 extends over 16 amino acids. J lost 0 bases, V lost 6 bases, and 6 bases had no gene match. Germline values: CDR1 MNHEY, CDR2 SMNVEV (reference sequence).

In its sample, this clonotype was seen a few times. The V call is TRBV5-6, the J call TRBJ1-1; TRBD1 agrees at 8 bases. CDR1 SGHDT and CDR2 YYEEEE come from the germline V gene. Trimming removed 4 bases from V and 4 bases from J; junction bases left unmatched: 6. The CDR3 is 14 residues long. Here the CDR3 DNA reads TGTGCCAGCAGCGACGGACAGGGAGGCACTGAAGCTTTCTTT. Translation gives CASSDGQGGTEAFF.

The chain uses TRBV4-3 and TRBJ2-7; D gene ambiguous. V was clipped by 0 bases and J by 3 bases, with 9 bases between them. From germline, CDR1 is LGHNA and CDR2 YSLEER. The CDR3 is made up of 14 amino acids. CDR3 sequence: CASSQDKGNYEQYF. Here the CDR3 DNA reads TGCGCCAGCAGCCAAGATAAGGGAAACTACGAGCAGTACTTC.

The V call is TRBV2, the J call TRBJ2-3; 10 bases agree with TRBD2. Germline assignment: CDR1 SNHLY and CDR2 FYNNEI. Germline trimming cut 5 bases from V and 2 bases from J; bases unmatched to any gene: 25. This CDR3 contains 22 residues. In DNA form, the CDR3 reads TGTGCCAGCAGTAAATTGCTCCTCGCGCCAGAACTAGCGGGGAAGTACACAGATACGCAGTATTTT. It is translated as CASSKLLLAPELAGKYTDTQYF.

The rearrangement uses TRBV19 and TRBJ2-7; D ambiguous. V was cut by 5 bases and J by 3 bases, with 11 bases left in between. Germline assignment: CDR1 LNHDA and CDR2 SQIVND (reference sequence). The CDR3 contains 13 residues. Written as DNA, the CDR3 is TGTGCCAGTAGTGCAGGATTGGTCTACGAGCAGTACTTC. This translates into CASSAGLVYEQYF.

This chain uses TRBV29-1 with TRBJ1-4, with D unclear. Germline V gene data show CDR1 as SQVTM and CDR2 as ANQGSEA. V lost 1 base to trimming and J lost 7 bases, with 7 bases between them. The CDR3 covers 12 residues. CDR3 coding DNA: TGCAGCGTTGAAGGCAGGTTTGAAAAACTGTTTTTT. As protein: CSVEGRFEKLFF.

This clonotype has a handful of counts. The J gene is TRBJ2-7, the V gene TRBV12-3 or TRBV12-4; 14 nucleotides agree with TRBD2. This CDR3 has 14 amino acids. V was pared by 5 bases and J by 7 bases, with 4 bases of the junction left unmatched. CDR3 in amino acids: CASSKTSGRGEQYF. CDR3 bases: TGTGCCAGCAGTAAGACTAGCGGGAGGGGAGAGCAGTACTTC.

The J gene is TRBJ2-1, the V gene TRBV27; D is undetermined. The germline CDR1 and CDR2 sequences are MNHEY and SMNVEV (reference sequence). The ends were cut back, 5 bases at V and 3 bases at J, with 8 bases in the middle. CDR3 length: 13 residues. CDR3 residues: CASSRSFYNEQFF. CDR3 nucleotides: TGTGCCAGCAGTAGGAGCTTCTACAATGAGCAGTTCTTC.

This clonotype occurred many times. This chain joins TRBV29-1 and TRBJ2-2, with TRBD2 matching over 7 bases. CDR3 length: 14 residues. CDR1 and CDR2 from the germline V gene are SQVTM and ANQGSEA. CDR3 DNA: TGCACCCCCCCTGTGGGACTACTCACGGGGGAGCTGTTTTTT. Encoded protein: CTPPVGLLTGELFF.

The V gene is TRBV15, the J gene TRBJ2-7; 9 bases are a match to TRBD1. The germline gives CDR1 LNHNV, CDR2 YYDKDF (reference sequence). V lost 3 bases and J lost 0; bases outside the gene matches: 3. The CDR3 loop spans 15 amino acids. The CDR3 coding sequence is TGTGCCACCAGCAGCCGGGACAGGGACTCCTACGAGCAGTACTTC. Its protein is CATSSRDRDSYEQYF. The full variable domain, rest sourced from reference TRBV15 and TRBJ2-7, is DAMVIQNPRYQVTQFGKPVTLSCSQTLNHNVMYWYQQKSSQAPKLLFHYYDKDFNNEADTPDNFQSRRPNTSFCFLDIRSPGLGDTAMYLCATSSRDRDSYEQYFGPGTRLTVT.

The genes are TRBV7-9 and TRBJ2-1; D might be TRBD1 or TRBD2, each matching 6 bases. Deletions cut 1 base from V and 9 bases from J, with 16 bases between. Germline V gene sequence: CDR1 SEHNR, CDR2 FQNEAQ (reference sequence). CDR3 size: 15 residues. The CDR3 protein is CASSLGIQGRFEQFF. CDR3 DNA: TGTGCCAGCAGCTTAGGGATCCAGGGGAGGTTTGAGCAGTTCTTC.

The chain has TRBV7-9 and TRBJ1-4; 7 bases line up with TRBD1. V shed 3 bases and J 0 bases; nucleotides not matched to a gene: 4. The germline CDR1 and CDR2 sequences are SEHNR and FQNEAQ (reference sequence). This CDR3 has 16 residues. Here the CDR3 reads CASSFGTESTNEKLFF. CDR3 in DNA: TGTGCCAGCAGCTTTGGGACAGAATCAACTAATGAAAAACTGTTTTTT. Based on the CDR3 plus reference TRBV7-9 and TRBJ1-4, the full variable domain is DTGVSQNPRHKITKRGQNVTFRCDPISEHNRLYWYRQTLGQGPEFLTYFQNEAQLEKSRLLSDRFSAERPKGSFSTLEIQRTEQGDSAMYLCASSFGTESTNEKLFFGSGTQLSVL.

This clonotype was counted only a few times. The gene calls are TRBV4-3 and TRBJ2-5, with D tentatively TRBD2 (6 bases). The CDR3 length is 16 residues. The V gene lost 3 bases and the J gene lost 3 bases, with 17 bases spanning the gap. Germline V lookup: CDR1 LGHNA, CDR2 YSLEER. The CDR3 loop reads CASSQGDGGAKETQYF. CDR3 sequence (DNA): TGCGCCAGCAGCCAGGGAGACGGGGGAGCCAAAGAGACCCAGTACTTC.

The chain is built from TRBV7-3 and TRBJ1-2; TRBD1 agrees at 8 bases. This CDR3 has 14 residues. Trimming cost V 5 bases and J 3 bases; bases outside gene matches: 5. The germline gives CDR1 SGHTA, CDR2 FQGTGA. The CDR3 nucleotides are TGTGCCAGCAGCCCCGGACAGGGCGACTATGGCTACACCTTC. This codes for CASSPGQGDYGYTF. The whole variable domain, remainder taken from reference TRBV7-3 and TRBJ1-2, is GAGVSQTPSNKVTEKGKYVELRCDPISGHTALYWYRQSLGQGPEFLIYFQGTGAADDSGLPNDRFFAVRPEGSVSTLKIQRTERGDSAVYLCASSPGQGDYGYTFGSGTRLTVV.

The sample holds a few counts of this clonotype. The rearrangement joins TRBV10-2 to TRBJ2-2, with D unresolved. Trimming removed 2 bases from V and 8 bases from J, with 6 bases in between. This CDR3 has 12 residues. CDR1 WSHSY and CDR2 SAAADI come from the germline V gene. CDR3 nucleotides: TGCGCCAGCAGTGAGAGAGTTGGGGAGCTGTTTTTT. This translates into CASSERVGELFF.

This clonotype was observed a few times. The chain recombines TRBV28 with TRBJ2-7; no clear D gene. Germline V gene lookup returns CDR1 MDHEN and CDR2 SYDVKM. The CDR3 is 13 residues long. Trimming removed 6 bases at V and 0 bases at J, with 9 bases between. CDR3 coding DNA: TGTGCCAGCAGATCGCAGAACTCCTACGAGCAGTACTTC. This sequence encodes CASRSQNSYEQYF.

This clonotype occurred a few times. The rearrangement joins TRBV7-8 to TRBJ2-3, with a tentative D call TRBD1 (6 bases). The CDR3 has 15 residues. V lost 0 bases and J 6 bases, leaving 13 bases between the germline ends. Per germline, CDR1 SGHVS and CDR2 FQNEAQ. CDR3 sequence reads: CASSLAGQGFDTQYF. The CDR3 DNA sequence: TGTGCCAGCAGCTTAGCGGGGCAGGGGTTTGATACGCAGTATTTT.

As to this clonotype: Mismatch with germline at one junction end may stem from a read error. The gene calls are TRBV7-7 and TRBJ2-6; 13 positions agree with TRBD2. Germline CDR1 SSHAT, CDR2 FNYEAQ (reference sequence). The CDR3 runs to 17 residues. CDR3 loop: CASSEGLAGSGANVLTF. In DNA, the CDR3 is TGTGCTAGCAGCGAGGGACTAGCGGGATCTGGGGCCAACGTCCTGACTTTC.